This section outlines one T cell receptor beta chain sequence together with its context. The sample comes from a study of technical replicates of blood from several donors. CDR1 is MGHRA, CDR2 YSYEKL, per germline. Trimming took 0 bases from V and 0 from J, leaving 6 bases between them. There are 16 residues in the CDR3. Measured with immunoSEQ multiplex PCR; TCRdb has only the in-frame clones, and not every one. This sample yields some 13,000 clones, of which about 80% are seen a single time; about 13% belongs to the top ten. Sequencing was done on a sample of PBMCs. The receptor comes from a human donor in good health. The gene calls are TRBV4-1 and TRBJ2-6; D is unresolved. DNA for the CDR3: TGCGCCAGCAGCCAAGATGAGTACTCTGGGGCCAACGTCCTGACTTTC. Amino acids: CASSQDEYSGANVLTF.